This T cell receptor (beta chain) was identified in a study of blood T cell repertoires in COVID-19. The repertoire was sequenced with immunoSEQ multiplex PCR; TCRdb's copy has only in-frame clones and lacks some. The profile shows over 150,000 clones, 90% to 95% of them singletons. V dropped 2 bases and J dropped 0; count of bases not matched to a gene: 12. CDR1 is GTSNPN, CDR2 SVGIG, per germline (reference sequence). This CDR3 comprises 18 residues. The sequenced material came from peripheral blood. The V call is TRBV30, the J call TRBJ1-3; 8 positions match TRBD1. The sequence came from a man aged 50 to 60 with acute or convalescent COVID-19. CDR3 sequence (DNA): TGTGCCTGGAGTTCAACGAACAGGGGGAGAAGCTCTGGAAACACCATATATTTT. It encodes CAWSSTNRGRSSGNTIYF.